Included here is one T cell receptor beta chain sequence, with context. The target of this receptor is not known. Base qualities are not recorded, but no much larger clone differs from it by a single base. This specimen comes from a study of cytomegalovirus exposure and HLA in healthy donors (dated by TCRdb to the late 2010s). The study in broad terms: An earlier analysis of some 600 of the donors reported 276 Gb of sequence data and 100 million to 120 million unique TCR beta sequences obtained from about 200 million T cells. The number of typed donors differed by locus: about 620-630 for A, B, C, DRB1 and DQB1; 500 to 550 for DQA1; 606 for DPA1; and 400 to 480 for DPB1. All discovery cohort repertoires had been generated using a single sequencing platform. The aim of the study was to test whether cataloging public T cell receptors could identify signatures of past pathogen exposure. HLA typing covered class I and class II loci at four-digit resolution. Because of strong linkage in the cohort, roughly five DR-DQ haplotypes were treated as single units for association and clustering. Genome-wide SNP genotypes for about 55% of the roughly 670 donors were used in a later genetic analysis, which treated that subset as a discovery cohort. An earlier analysis of about 600 of the donors used high-throughput TCR beta sequencing to judge whether each TCR beta V gene segment behaved as functional or pseudogenic. Roughly 290 gigabases of sequencing data and around 85 million unique TCR sequences made up an early release that covered 500 to 700 HLA-typed donors. Among the approximately 430 genotyped donors, approximately 77% belonged to the genetic ancestry cluster associated with self-reported Caucasian donors. A later analysis re-analyzed previously published TCR beta repertoires from 660 or so donors and added high-resolution HLA genotyping to study TCR occurrence patterns. In the later analysis, no new phenotypic data were used to find candidate immune exposures; instead, reliance was placed on TCR beta sequences and their occurrence across donors. On average, about 240,000 unique TCR beta nucleotide sequences were sequenced per donor among 350 to 400 genotyped donors of the cohort, with 15% to 20% of those sequences being non-productive. The T cell repertoires of under 700 subjects were profiled by immunosequencing and related to cytomegalovirus serostatus. High-throughput TCR immunosequencing, statistical association of individual TCRs with disease status, and machine learning were combined to predict cytomegalovirus infection status. Donor age, sex, ethnicity and CMV serostatus were compiled together with the repertoire data. A separate validation cohort of 100 to 150 different subjects was used in addition to the roughly 720-subject first cohort. Overall study results and their limits: According to a later analysis, TCR association rates differed among HLA loci, with DRB1 alleles showing the most associated TCRs and HLA-C alleles showing the fewest. Because counts were too low, roughly 17 rarely observed V segments, including chromosome 9 orphons, were left out of the earlier analysis of 587 of the donors. In an earlier analysis of 587 of the donors, most TCR beta V segments appeared in productive rearrangements about 87% or about 30% of the time, broadly matching IMGT annotations. HLA typing was unavailable for some donors at each locus, so association tests used only the typed subset. While some public TCRs were present in many individuals, most TCR sequences turned up only very rarely across donors. Presence/absence analyses assumed roughly uniform sequencing depth across donors, an assumption that may not hold. In a later genetic analysis, fewer N-insertions in productive TCRs were reported among donors in an Asian-associated ancestry cluster than the roughly 700-donor mean. The authors suggested that the approach could potentially be generalized to other disease states and immunological phenotypes. A further reported finding was that TCR beta sequences accurately predicted the HLA-A and HLA-B alleles for most subjects in the first cohort. In a later analysis, HLA-associated TCR beta chains showed more clonal expansion and lower generation probabilities than non-associated chains that were equally common. Several of the top co-occurrence clusters appeared to be linked to parvovirus B19, influenza, CMV and Epstein-Barr virus, according to a later analysis. Cytomegalovirus status was reported to be diagnosed by the classifier with high specificity and sensitivity in both the original and validation cohorts. This cohort had only TCR beta chains sequenced, and the lack of alpha or paired-chain data limited which features could be detected. A group of highly shared sequence variants was considered likely to be a technical artifact of the sequencing pipeline. The study listed 170 or so TCR beta chains as associated with cytomegalovirus. A later analysis associated 16,951 TCR beta sequences with specific HLA alleles at a false discovery rate of 0.05. Assigning TCR associations to individual alleles was difficult when HLA alleles, especially DR and DQ, strongly co-occurred. The 87-base-pair reads could not distinguish some IMGT-functional V segments, including TRBV6-2 and TRBV6-3, so those segments were excluded. Most CMV-associated TCR beta chains appeared to be HLA-restricted in a later analysis, and the HLA associations seemed to be driven largely by CMV exposure. For the cohort, immune exposure information was limited to CMV serostatus. V-gene and J-gene trimming of TCR beta chains was associated with a missense DCLRE1C variant in a later genetic analysis, and the association was replicated in an independent cohort. Three of the identified cytomegalovirus-associated TCR beta chains were confirmed in vitro to be specific for cytomegalovirus antigens. Correlated functional status among segregating V segments might be attributable to linkage disequilibrium, but an unknown experimental factor could not be ruled out.

The cohort was made up of 500 to 800 healthy bone marrow donors. Cohort members were all nominally healthy when sampled, although unrecorded immune exposures were likely present. The donor tested CMV seropositive and was one of the 289 seropositive cohort members. Each donor provided a peripheral blood sample, and peripheral blood mononuclear cells were used for TCR beta sequencing. The Qiagen DNeasy Blood Extraction Kit was used to extract genomic DNA from the blood cell samples. The library was produced with the immunoSEQ multiplex PCR assay. The multiplex PCR relied on a mix of 60 forward primers for TCR Vbeta segments and 13 reverse primers for TCR Jbeta segments. The CDR3 region of rearranged TCR beta genes was amplified from genomic DNA with a multiplex PCR assay. On the Illumina HiSeq System, the amplified TCR beta libraries were sequenced as 87-base-pair reads. Per the authors' processing: Across the 640 or so repertoires, a later analysis counted about 81 million unique TCR beta chains, 9 million to 14 million of which were shared by at least two donors. Raw reads were error-corrected and collapsed into unique sequences with a nearest-neighbor algorithm that merged closely related sequences to remove PCR and sequencing errors. CDR3 sequences were aligned to IMGT reference sequences to assign V, D and J gene segments. For a sequence to be retained, a match of at least six nucleotides to both a V gene segment and a J gene segment was required. A rearrangement was called productive if the CDR3 had no stop codons and remained in frame with V and J, and every other rearrangement was called non-productive. CDR3 was defined according to IMGT convention as the region running from the second conserved V-encoded cysteine to the conserved J-encoded phenylalanine. In an earlier analysis of 550 to 650 of the donors, sequences lacking an unambiguous match to a single V gene segment were excluded. An earlier analysis of 587 of the donors called V segments functional above 56.7% productive rearrangements and segregating when the between-donor standard deviation exceeded 5%. To diagnose cytomegalovirus status from the catalog of TCR beta chain sequences, a statistical classification framework was built. In a later analysis, V and J genes were assigned by comparing TCR nucleotide sequences against IMGT/GENE-DB human TR gene sequences. Using the TCRdist pipeline, a later analysis assigned CDR3 sequences along with most-parsimonious VDJ recombination scenarios. A later analysis defined each TCR beta chain by its CDR3 amino acid sequence plus V-gene family, and excluded reads lacking a unique V-gene family. In a later analysis, fewer than 600 highly shared, low-generation-probability nucleotide sequences were removed to address suspected cross-contamination and a sequencing artifact. For each public chain, a later analysis derived a clonal expansion index from normalized ranks of inferred template counts within each repertoire. In a later analysis, generation probabilities were computed with a VDJ recombination model fitted to out-of-frame rearrangements, and the resulting probabilities were checked against IGoR. A later analysis scored TCR-TCR, TCR-HLA and TCR-CMV co-occurrence with hypergeometric tests, applying a repertoire-size bias correction to TCR pairs. False discovery rates were estimated in a later analysis by permuting HLA or CMV assignments 20 times. A later analysis grouped co-occurring TCRs with DBSCAN, adding TCRdist sequence similarity when clustering within HLA-allele-positive subsets. Repertoires with fewer than 30,000 or more than 120,000 public chains were left out of co-occurrence clustering, as were about five repertoires with anomalous nucleotide sharing. What TCRdb holds here is the immuneACCESS table cut down to in-frame rearrangements. Part of the clones is not present; checked against another copy, under half of the missing clones reflect an unresolved V gene, and the others are unexplained. From that table come the V and J calls and clone size; the DNA was used to work out D and trimming. This sample holds under 200,000 clones; about 85% were observed only once. Together, the top ten hold approximately 1.3% of the sample.

Compared with germline, V lacks 1 base and J lacks 6 bases; bases without a gene match: 11. From the cysteine up to the phenylalanine, the CDR3 has a length of 17 residues. CDR3 DNA is the only sequence kept; it has 51 bases, read in frame from the first base. In the germline V gene, CDR1 corresponds to SGHAT and CDR2 to FQNNGV. Material: PBMCs. This sequence uses TRBV11-2 and TRBJ2-5; TRBD2 fits 10 bases in the junction. The source of this sequence is a man aged 50 to 59 in good health and CMV-seropositive. The CDR3 protein sequence reads: CASSLAGASGGQQTQYF. The bases read TGTGCCAGCAGCTTAGCGGGAGCTAGCGGGGGCCAGCAGACCCAGTACTTC.